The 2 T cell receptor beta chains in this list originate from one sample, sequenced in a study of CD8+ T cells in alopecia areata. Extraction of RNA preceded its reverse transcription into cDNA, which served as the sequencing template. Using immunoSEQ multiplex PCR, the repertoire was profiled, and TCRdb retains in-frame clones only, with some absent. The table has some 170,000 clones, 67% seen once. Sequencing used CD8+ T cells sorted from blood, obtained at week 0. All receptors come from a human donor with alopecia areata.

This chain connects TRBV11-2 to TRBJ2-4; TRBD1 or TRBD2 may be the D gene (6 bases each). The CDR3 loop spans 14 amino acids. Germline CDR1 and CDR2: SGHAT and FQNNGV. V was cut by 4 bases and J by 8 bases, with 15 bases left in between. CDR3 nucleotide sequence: TGTGCCAGCAGCTCCACAGGGACTGGGGACATTCAGTACTTC. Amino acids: CASSSTGTGDIQYF.

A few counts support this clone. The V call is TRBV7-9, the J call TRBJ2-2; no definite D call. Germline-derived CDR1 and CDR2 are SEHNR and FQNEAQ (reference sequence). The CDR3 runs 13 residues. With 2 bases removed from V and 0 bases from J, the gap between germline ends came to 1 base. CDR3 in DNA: TGTGCCAGCAGCTTACCGAACACCGGGGAGCTGTTTTTT. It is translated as CASSLPNTGELFF. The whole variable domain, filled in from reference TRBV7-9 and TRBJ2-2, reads DTGVSQNPRHKITKRGQNVTFRCDPISEHNRLYWYRQTLGQGPEFLTYFQNEAQLEKSRLLSDRFSAERPKGSFSTLEIQRTEQGDSAMYLCASSLPNTGELFFGEGSRLTVL.